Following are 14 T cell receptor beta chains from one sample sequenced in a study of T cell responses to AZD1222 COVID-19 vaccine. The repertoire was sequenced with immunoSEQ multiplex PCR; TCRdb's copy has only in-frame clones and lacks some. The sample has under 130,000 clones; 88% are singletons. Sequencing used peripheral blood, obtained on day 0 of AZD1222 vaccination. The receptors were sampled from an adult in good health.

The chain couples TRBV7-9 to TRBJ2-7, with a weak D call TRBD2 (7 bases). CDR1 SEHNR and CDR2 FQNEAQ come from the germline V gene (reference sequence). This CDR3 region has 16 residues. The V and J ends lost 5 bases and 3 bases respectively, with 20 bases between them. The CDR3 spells CASSHTGGPNYYEQYF. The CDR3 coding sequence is TGTGCCAGCAGCCATACGGGGGGCCCCAACTACTACGAGCAGTACTTC.

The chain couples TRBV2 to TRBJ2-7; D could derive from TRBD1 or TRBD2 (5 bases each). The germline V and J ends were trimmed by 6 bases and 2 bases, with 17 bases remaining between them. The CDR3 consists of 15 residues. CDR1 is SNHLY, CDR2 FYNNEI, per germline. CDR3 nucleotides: TGTGCCAGCAGGGAGCGAGGGACGAGGGCCTACGAGCAGTACTTC. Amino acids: CASRERGTRAYEQYF.

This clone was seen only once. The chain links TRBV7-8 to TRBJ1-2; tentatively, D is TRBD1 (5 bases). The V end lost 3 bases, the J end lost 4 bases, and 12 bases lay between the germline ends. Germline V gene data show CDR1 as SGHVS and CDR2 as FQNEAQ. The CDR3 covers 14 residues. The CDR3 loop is CASSLGPLGYGYTF. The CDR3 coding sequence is TGTGCCAGCAGCTTGGGACCGCTAGGCTATGGCTACACCTTC.

In nucleotides, the CDR3 is TGTGCCAGCAGCCGGACCGGGACTTCTGAAGCTTTCTTT. It is translated as CASSRTGTSEAFF. This chain joins TRBV12-3 or TRBV12-4 and TRBJ1-1; the D gene is possibly TRBD1 (5 bases). V dropped 6 bases and J dropped 6 bases, with 14 bases sitting between them. CDR3 size: 13 residues.

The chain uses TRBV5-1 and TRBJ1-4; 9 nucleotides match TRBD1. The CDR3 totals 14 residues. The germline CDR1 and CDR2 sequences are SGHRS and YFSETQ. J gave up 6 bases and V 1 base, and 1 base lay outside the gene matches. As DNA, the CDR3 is TGCGCCAGCAGCTTGACAGGGGGCGATGAAAAACTGTTTTTT. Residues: CASSLTGGDEKLFF.

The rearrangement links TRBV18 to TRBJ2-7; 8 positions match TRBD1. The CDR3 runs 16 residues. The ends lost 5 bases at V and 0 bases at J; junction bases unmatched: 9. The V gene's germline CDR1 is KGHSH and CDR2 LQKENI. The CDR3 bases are TGTGCCAGCTCAAAATCTACAGGGGGGAGCTCCTACGAGCAGTACTTC. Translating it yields CASSKSTGGSSYEQYF.

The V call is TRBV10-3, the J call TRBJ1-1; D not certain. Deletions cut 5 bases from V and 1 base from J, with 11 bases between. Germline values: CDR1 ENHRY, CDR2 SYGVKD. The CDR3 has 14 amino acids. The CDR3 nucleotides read TGTGCCATCAGTTTAAGACTCGAGAACACTGAAGCTTTCTTT. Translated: CAISLRLENTEAFF.

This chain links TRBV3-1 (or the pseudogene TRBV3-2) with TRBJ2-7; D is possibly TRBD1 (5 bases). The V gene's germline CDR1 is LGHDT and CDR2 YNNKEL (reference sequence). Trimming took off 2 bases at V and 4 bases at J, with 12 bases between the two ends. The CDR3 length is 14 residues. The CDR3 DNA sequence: TGTGCCAGCAGCCAAAGTTCAGGGTGGTACGAGCAGTACTTC. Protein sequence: CASSQSSGWYEQYF.

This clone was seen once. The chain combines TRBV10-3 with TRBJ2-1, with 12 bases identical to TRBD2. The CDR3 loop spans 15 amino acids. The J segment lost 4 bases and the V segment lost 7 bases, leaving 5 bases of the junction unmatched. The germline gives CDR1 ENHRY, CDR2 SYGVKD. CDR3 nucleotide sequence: TGTGCCATCACCCCTAGCGGGGGGGAATACAATGAGCAGTTCTTC. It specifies CAITPSGGEYNEQFF.

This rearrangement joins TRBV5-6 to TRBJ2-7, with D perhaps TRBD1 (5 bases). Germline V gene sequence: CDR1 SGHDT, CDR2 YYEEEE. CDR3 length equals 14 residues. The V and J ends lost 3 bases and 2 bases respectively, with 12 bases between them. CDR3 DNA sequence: TGTGCCAGCAGCTGGGGCACAGGAGCCTACGAGCAGTACTTC. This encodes CASSWGTGAYEQYF.

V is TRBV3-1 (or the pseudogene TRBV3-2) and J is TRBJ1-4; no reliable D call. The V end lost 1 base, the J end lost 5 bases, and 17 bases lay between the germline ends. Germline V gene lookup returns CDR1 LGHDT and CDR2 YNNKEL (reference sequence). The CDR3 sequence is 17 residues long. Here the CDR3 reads CASSQGLDTARNEKLFF. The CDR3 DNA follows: TGTGCCAGCAGCCAAGGCCTTGATACGGCTAGAAATGAAAAACTGTTTTTT.

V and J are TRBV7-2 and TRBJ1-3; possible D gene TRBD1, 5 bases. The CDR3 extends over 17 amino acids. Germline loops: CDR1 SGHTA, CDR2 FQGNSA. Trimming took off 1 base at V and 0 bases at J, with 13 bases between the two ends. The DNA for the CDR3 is TGTGCCAGCAGCTTAGGGATCGTGGGGGGCTCTGGAAACACCATATATTTT. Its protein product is CASSLGIVGGSGNTIYF.

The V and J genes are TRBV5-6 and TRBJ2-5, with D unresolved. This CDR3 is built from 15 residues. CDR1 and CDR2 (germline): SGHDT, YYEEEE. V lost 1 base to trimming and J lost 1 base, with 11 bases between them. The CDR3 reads CASSLIRDFQETQYF. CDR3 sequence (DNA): TGTGCCAGCAGCTTGATCCGAGATTTCCAAGAGACCCAGTACTTC.

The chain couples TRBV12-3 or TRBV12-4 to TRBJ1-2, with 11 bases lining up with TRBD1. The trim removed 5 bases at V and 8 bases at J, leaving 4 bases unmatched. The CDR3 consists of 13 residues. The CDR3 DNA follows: TGTGCCAGCAGTGGACAGGGGGCGGGCGGCTACACCTTC. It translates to CASSGQGAGGYTF.